This T cell receptor beta chain was retrieved from a study of control samples from healthy donors and cancer patients (dated by TCRdb to the early 2020s). This clone was counted a single time. The antigen it binds to is not known. No much larger clone exists at a distance of one base, and base qualities are not known. Preparation of the library involved the immunoSEQ multiplex PCR assay. The source is immuneACCESS, and TCRdb retained only in-frame sequences with V and J called. Part of the clones is not carried over; for the studies checked, unresolved V genes explain less than half of this, and the remainder is unexplained. The table for this sample lists about 50,000 clones; 95% to 97% of them were counted only once. The biggest ten clones account for 1.5% to 2% of the sample. The CDR3 measures 13 amino acids from cysteine to phenylalanine. CDR3 DNA is the only sequence kept; it has 39 bases, read in frame from the first base. In the germline V gene (reference sequence), CDR1 corresponds to GTSNPN and CDR2 to SVGIG. V sheds 1 base and J sheds 0 bases, leaving 7 bases between their ends.

Specimen: blood. The rearrangement joined TRBV30 to TRBJ2-7; tentative D gene TRBD2, with 5 bases matching. This TCR derives from a young woman in good health. CDR3 region: CAWSASSSYEQYF. In nucleotides, the sequence is TGTGCCTGGAGTGCTAGCAGCTCCTACGAGCAGTACTTC.